What follows are 26 T cell receptor beta chains derived from one specimen sequenced in a study of blood T cell repertoires in COVID-19. Only in-frame clones appear in the TCRdb table, and some are missing; sequencing was by immunoSEQ multiplex PCR. The sample records a few hundred thousand clones, roughly nine tenths being singletons. Sequenced: PBMCs or T cells enriched from blood (not recorded which). All receptors come from a woman aged 25 to 39 who had recovered from COVID-19.

The V gene is TRBV5-1, the J gene TRBJ2-6; the D is unclear. V lost 0 bases, J lost 2 bases, and 12 bases lay in between. Per the germline V gene, CDR1 is SGHRS and CDR2 is YFSETQ. This CDR3 spans 17 amino acids. This chain's CDR3 is CASSLVEFLTGANVLTF. CDR3 bases: TGCGCCAGCAGCTTGGTGGAGTTTTTGACTGGGGCCAACGTCCTGACTTTC.

The chain employs TRBV19 and TRBJ2-7; TRBD1 might be the D (5 bases). This CDR3 is 14 amino acids long. Trimming removed 3 bases at V and 0 bases at J, with 9 bases between. Germline CDR1 and CDR2: LNHDA and SQIVND (reference sequence). CDR3 loop: CASSIPGNSYEQYF. The CDR3, as DNA: TGTGCCAGTAGTATCCCAGGGAACTCCTACGAGCAGTACTTC.

This chain uses TRBV2 with TRBJ2-7; possibly TRBD2 for D (6 bases). The CDR3 runs to 15 residues. V lost 3 bases and J 0 bases, leaving 12 bases between the germline ends. CDR1 and CDR2 (germline): SNHLY, FYNNEI. The CDR3 nucleotides are TGTGCCAGCAGTGAGGTTCGCGGGGTCTCCTACGAGCAGTACTTC. Translation gives CASSEVRGVSYEQYF.

Comment on this clone: At one end, the junction sequence differs from germline, possibly due to a read error. This chain joins TRBV18 and TRBJ1-5; the D is unclear. This CDR3 is 14 amino acids long. Germline-derived CDR1 and CDR2 are KGHSH and LQKENI. CDR3 DNA: TGTGCCAGCTCATCGGAAGGGAGCACTCAGCCCCAGCATTTT. It translates to CASSSEGSTQPQHF.

The chain recombines TRBV18 with TRBJ1-1, with D hard to call. Germline V gives CDR1 KGHSH, CDR2 LQKENI. The CDR3 runs to 15 residues. The germline V and J ends were trimmed by 0 bases and 3 bases, with 11 bases remaining between them. The CDR3 protein is CASSPPAGGYTEAFF. The CDR3 DNA follows: TGTGCCAGCTCACCACCGGCGGGCGGGTACACTGAAGCTTTCTTT.

The chain links TRBV10-3 to TRBJ1-1; D uncertain. The germline V gene has CDR1 ENHRY and CDR2 SYGVKD. V lost 3 bases to trimming and J lost 4 bases, with 18 bases between them. The CDR3 has 16 residues. The CDR3 DNA follows: TGTGCCATCAGTGACCTTAATAAGAGGATGGGCACTGAAGCTTTCTTT. Amino acid sequence: CAISDLNKRMGTEAFF.

The chain recombines TRBV4-1 with TRBJ2-1; D perhaps matches TRBD2 (6 bases). This CDR3 region has 14 residues. Germline V CDR1 and CDR2: MGHRA, YSYEKL. V dropped 0 bases and J dropped 6 bases, with 9 bases sitting between them. The CDR3 is CASSQEAGGNEQFF. CDR3 DNA: TGCGCCAGCAGCCAAGAGGCCGGGGGCAATGAGCAGTTCTTC.

V usage is TRBV19 and J usage is TRBJ2-2; no reliable D call. Germline V lookup: CDR1 LNHDA, CDR2 SQIVND (reference sequence). Trimming took off 8 bases at V and 3 bases at J, with 7 bases between the two ends. The CDR3 contains 12 residues. The CDR3 sequence is CASGLDTGELFF. DNA for the CDR3: TGTGCCAGTGGGCTCGACACCGGGGAGCTGTTTTTT.

A single count supports this clone. This chain connects TRBV5-5 to TRBJ2-3, with 7 bases identical to TRBD1. This CDR3 is 15 amino acids long. V was clipped by 4 bases and J by 2 bases; unmatched bases: 7. Germline V gene sequence: CDR1 SGHKS, CDR2 YYEKEE (reference sequence). DNA of the CDR3: TGTGCCAGCAGCAAGAGGGGGCGAGTCACAGATACGCAGTATTTT. Translating it yields CASSKRGRVTDTQYF. The full variable domain, completed using reference TRBV5-5 and TRBJ2-3, is DAGVTQSPTHLIKTRGQQVTLRCSPISGHKSVSWYQQVLGQGPQFIFQYYEKEERGRGNFPDRFSARQFPNYSSELNVNALLLGDSALYLCASSKRGRVTDTQYFGPGTRLTVL.

This rearrangement joins TRBV15 to TRBJ2-7; 9 bases are shared with TRBD1. Germline V lookup: CDR1 LNHNV, CDR2 YYDKDF (reference sequence). V dropped 3 bases and J dropped 2; count of bases not matched to a gene: 11. The CDR3 is 17 residues long. The DNA of the CDR3 is TGTGCCACCAGCAGGCCCCACAGGGGGCATGGCACCTACGAGCAGTACTTC. Amino acid sequence: CATSRPHRGHGTYEQYF.

The chain has TRBV9 and TRBJ2-1; 15 nucleotides line up with TRBD2. With V trimmed by 3 bases and J by 4 bases, 5 bases remained unmatched. This CDR3 is built from 17 residues. Germline loops: CDR1 SGDLS, CDR2 YYNGEE. CDR3 DNA: TGTGCCAGCAGCGCGGGTGGACTAGCGGGGGGGTACAATGAGCAGTTCTTC. Residues: CASSAGGLAGGYNEQFF.

In DNA form, the CDR3 reads TGTGCCAGCAGCCCATCGACAGGGGGCAGACAGCCCCAGCATTTT. It translates to CASSPSTGGRQPQHF. J is TRBJ1-5 and V is TRBV4-2, with 10 bases matching TRBD1. Looked up from germline, CDR1 is LGHNA and CDR2 is YNFKEQ. CDR3 size: 15 residues. V lost 4 bases and J lost 7; bases outside the gene matches: 7.

This clone was counted a few times. The V and J genes are TRBV7-9 and TRBJ2-7; 8 nucleotides line up with TRBD2. CDR3 length: 17 residues. Trimming took 5 bases from V and 0 from J; bases not matched to a gene: 12. CDR1 is SEHNR, CDR2 FQNEAQ, per germline (reference sequence). The CDR3 is CASSLLKRESRSYEQYF. The CDR3 region has the DNA TGTGCCAGCAGCCTACTAAAGCGGGAGTCCCGCTCCTACGAGCAGTACTTC.

This sequence joins TRBV30 and TRBJ1-5, with 10 nucleotides matching TRBD1. With 3 bases clipped from V and 3 bases from J, the junction kept 11 bases outside the gene matches. This CDR3 has 17 residues. Germline V gene sequence: CDR1 GTSNPN, CDR2 SVGIG (reference sequence). CDR3 coding DNA: TGTGCCTGGAGGCAGAATCGGGGACAGGGGACCAATCAGCCCCAGCATTTT. Protein sequence: CAWRQNRGQGTNQPQHF.

This sequence joins TRBV9 and TRBJ2-1; 9 bases line up with TRBD2. The V gene's germline CDR1 is SGDLS and CDR2 YYNGEE. This CDR3 region has 15 residues. The ends lost 4 bases at V and 4 bases at J; junction bases unmatched: 6. CDR3 in amino acids: CASSLSSGAYNEQFF. CDR3 sequence (DNA): TGTGCCAGCAGCCTCTCTAGCGGGGCTTACAATGAGCAGTTCTTC.

The CDR3 sequence is CASTVGTGLSGNTIYF. DNA of the CDR3: TGCGCCAGCACCGTTGGGACAGGCCTCTCTGGAAACACCATATATTTT. The chain combines TRBV5-1 with TRBJ1-3; TRBD1 matches 8 bases. CDR1 SGHRS and CDR2 YFSETQ come from the germline V gene. The CDR3 totals 16 residues. V dropped 6 bases and J dropped 0; count of bases not matched to a gene: 8. The full variable domain, in which reference TRBV5-1 and TRBJ1-3 provide the parts outside the CDR3, is KAGVTQTPRYLIKTRGQQVTLSCSPISGHRSVSWYQQTPGQGLQFLFEYFSETQRNKGNFPGRFSGRQFSNSRSEMNVSTLELGDSALYLCASTVGTGLSGNTIYFGEGSWLTVV.

The V gene is TRBV5-1, the J gene TRBJ1-1; 8 bases are a match to TRBD1. V shed 4 bases, J shed 2 bases, and the junction held 10 bases outside the gene matches. CDR3 length equals 16 residues. Germline V CDR1 and CDR2: SGHRS, YFSETQ. The CDR3 nucleotides are TGCGCCAGCAGCATAGGACAGGGAATGGGAAACACTGAAGCTTTCTTT. This gives the protein CASSIGQGMGNTEAFF.

The table lists this clone with a count of one. The chain carries TRBV19 and TRBJ1-1; a weak D match, TRBD1 (5 bases). This CDR3 comprises 13 residues. From germline, CDR1 is LNHDA and CDR2 SQIVND (reference sequence). The germline V and J ends were trimmed by 3 bases and 5 bases, with 10 bases remaining between them. Here the CDR3 reads CASSMGPRTEAFF. The DNA of the CDR3 is TGTGCCAGTAGTATGGGGCCGCGGACTGAAGCTTTCTTT.

The chain is built from TRBV7-3 and TRBJ2-7; 7 bases match TRBD2. Germline V gives CDR1 SGHTA, CDR2 FQGTGA. The ends lost 0 bases at V and 1 base at J; junction bases unmatched: 9. The CDR3 extends over 17 amino acids. The CDR3 nucleotides read TGTGCCAGCAGCTTAACGTCAGCGGGGCGACCTTCCTACGAGCAGTACTTC. Its translation is CASSLTSAGRPSYEQYF.

A few counts support this clone. This chain uses TRBV19 with TRBJ2-7; tentative D call: TRBD2 (6 bases). The germline CDR1 and CDR2 sequences are LNHDA and SQIVND (reference sequence). The CDR3 has 14 residues. Trimming left V 5 bases short and J 0 bases short, with 11 bases between. This chain's CDR3 is CASSYGGTSYEQYF. The DNA for the CDR3 is TGTGCCAGTAGTTATGGGGGGACCTCCTACGAGCAGTACTTC.

The chain has TRBV4-3 and TRBJ1-2, with 9 bases that match TRBD1. Germline V gene data show CDR1 as LGHNA and CDR2 as YSLEER. V was pared by 4 bases and J by 7 bases, with 7 bases of the junction left unmatched. The CDR3 spans 14 residues. The CDR3 is CASSPQGAVSGYTF. The CDR3 DNA follows: TGCGCCAGCAGCCCACAGGGGGCAGTATCTGGCTACACCTTC.

The genes are TRBV19 and TRBJ2-1, with D possibly TRBD1 on 5 matching bases. The V and J ends lost 7 bases and 5 bases respectively, with 21 bases between them. Germline CDR1 LNHDA, CDR2 SQIVND (reference sequence). The CDR3 length is 16 residues. Here the CDR3 reads CASTPGPPRGNNEQFF. CDR3 nucleotide sequence: TGTGCCAGTACCCCTGGCCCCCCTAGGGGAAACAATGAGCAGTTCTTC.

The chain combines TRBV5-1 with TRBJ1-2, with a tentative D call TRBD1 (5 bases). The V gene lost 5 bases and the J gene lost 4 bases, with 18 bases spanning the gap. There are 15 residues in the CDR3. Germline lookup yields CDR1 SGHRS and CDR2 YFSETQ. The CDR3 DNA follows: TGCGCCAGCAGACAGGACACAAACAACTTCTATGGCTACACCTTC. Encoded protein: CASRQDTNNFYGYTF.

In this sample, this clone turned up a few times. V usage is TRBV19 and J usage is TRBJ1-2, with a tentative D call TRBD1 (6 bases). Germline V gives CDR1 LNHDA, CDR2 SQIVND (reference sequence). V shed 8 bases and J shed 0 bases, with 16 bases lying between them. This CDR3 is built from 15 residues. The CDR3 spells CASQKRTATNYGYTF. CDR3 nucleotides: TGTGCCAGTCAAAAGAGGACAGCTACTAACTATGGCTACACCTTC.

The CDR3 is CAWEAWTGQVNYGYTF. The DNA for the CDR3 is TGTGCCTGGGAAGCCTGGACCGGACAGGTGAACTATGGCTACACCTTC. This chain uses TRBV30 with TRBJ1-2, with 7 bases aligning to TRBD1. Germline V gene data show CDR1 as GTSNPN and CDR2 as SVGIG (reference sequence). With 5 bases clipped from V and 2 bases from J, the junction kept 14 bases outside the gene matches. CDR3 size: 16 residues. Complete variable domain (other parts from reference TRBV30 and TRBJ1-2): SQTIHQWPATLVQPVGSPLSLECTVEGTSNPNLYWYRQAAGRGLQLLFYSVGIGQISSEVPQNLSASRPQDRQFILSSKKLLLSDSGFYLCAWEAWTGQVNYGYTFGSGTRLTVV.

The V call is TRBV5-1, the J call TRBJ1-6; perhaps TRBD1 as D (5 bases). Germline CDR1 SGHRS, CDR2 YFSETQ. CDR3 length: 14 amino acids. V was shortened by 0 bases and J by 8 bases, with 9 bases between the two germline ends. This CDR3 is CASSLAGLDSPLHF. In DNA form, the CDR3 reads TGCGCCAGCAGCTTGGCAGGGCTGGATTCACCCCTCCACTTT.